This T cell receptor beta chain originates from a study of monozygotic twins with inflammatory bowel disease. TCRdb reworked the 5' RACE reads into one entry per CDR3 protein, no DNA. Its table lists 300,000 to 450,000 distinct CDR3 sequences. In germline, CDR1 is MNHNS, CDR2 SASEGT. This CDR3 comprises 21 residues. Per donor, approximately 2.3 ml of blood was collected and frozen. The receptor was isolated from a human donor with ulcerative colitis or Crohn's disease, or a healthy co-twin of an affected twin (not recorded which). Specimen: blood. The chain uses TRBV6-1 and TRBJ2-1; no DNA is available, so the TRBD2 call from TCRdb remains unchecked. Here the CDR3 reads CASSQMPPGLAGLGAGNEQFF.